This TCR beta chain emerged from a study of blood T cell repertoires in COVID-19. About the research overall: Whether acute or convalescent, the COVID-19 samples came from the United States, Italy and Spain.

The trim removed 4 bases at V and 7 bases at J, leaving 20 bases unmatched. The CDR3 totals 18 residues. Germline V gene lookup returns CDR1 SGHKS and CDR2 YYEKEE (reference sequence). Enrollees, roughly 18 to 89 years old, lived in fewer than 25 US areas. TCRdb keeps only in-frame clones here, not all; method: immunoSEQ multiplex PCR. Altogether about 300,000 clones are present, 70% to 90% being singletons, with the ten largest covering about 4.2%. The V call is TRBV5-5, the J call TRBJ1-2; 9 nucleotides line up with TRBD1. The sample comprised PBMCs or T cells enriched from blood (not recorded which). The receptor comes from a man aged 25 to 45 who had recovered from COVID-19. As DNA, the CDR3 is TGTGCCAGCAGCGCAGGCACGGTGCCTCACAGGGGGCGAGGTGGCTACACCTTC. Protein product: CASSAGTVPHRGRGGYTF.